The subject of this entry is one T cell receptor (beta chain). Its antigen is not identified. This sample is drawn from a study of cytomegalovirus exposure and HLA in healthy donors. Study-level results: High specificity and sensitivity for cytomegalovirus status were reported for the classifier. It was shown in a later analysis that HLA-associated TCR beta chains were more clonally expanded than other, equally common chains. In terms of immune exposure information, only CMV serostatus was available.

The PCR contained 60 Vbeta and 13 Jbeta primers. The data were produced by immunoSEQ multiplex PCR, yet TCRdb's version contains in-frame clones alone and is incomplete. The sample includes about 220,000 clones, around 76% of them seen just once. The origin of this receptor is a woman in her forties in good health and CMV-seropositive. Sequenced material: PBMCs.

CDR3 DNA: TGCGCCAGCAGCTTTAGAAGAGACTTGACCGGGGAGCAGTACTTC. Its protein product is CASSFRRDLTGEQYF. The J gene is TRBJ2-7, the V gene TRBV5-1; D unresolved. The CDR3 runs to 15 residues. Trimming left V 2 bases short and J 7 bases short, with 19 bases between. The germline gives CDR1 SGHRS, CDR2 YFSETQ.